The present entry profiles one T cell receptor beta chain with its context. Its matching antigen is unknown. The data belong to a study of cytomegalovirus exposure and HLA in healthy donors. Overall study results and limits: In a later analysis, at a false discovery rate of 0.05, approximately 18,000 TCR beta sequences were associated with HLA alleles.

Though probably carrying unrecorded immune exposures, donors were nominally healthy at sampling. The CDR3 extends over 14 amino acids. Germline values: CDR1 MNHNS, CDR2 SASEGT. V was pared by 2 bases and J by 8 bases, with 15 bases between. Vbeta (60) and Jbeta (13) primers were used in the PCR. Some clones are missing from TCRdb's copy, which holds only in-frame ones; the method was immunoSEQ multiplex PCR. The sample carries 150,000 or so clones, about 80% recorded once. The specimen was PBMCs. This receptor was taken from a man aged 25-45 years in good health and CMV-seropositive. The chain combines TRBV6-1 with TRBJ1-2; D unresolved. In nucleotides, the CDR3 is TGTGCCAGCAGTGAACGGAGGGCAGCGTGGGGCTACACCTTC. It yields the protein CASSERRAAWGYTF.